This TCR beta chain emerged from a study of control samples from healthy donors and cancer patients. Assay: immunoSEQ multiplex PCR; the TCRdb copy retains only in-frame clones and omits some. The sample shows about 120,000 clones, about 83% of them seen only once. This clone was seen just once. CDR1 is MRHNA, CDR2 SNTAGT, per germline. The CDR3 has 17 amino acids. The V gene lost 0 bases and the J gene lost 0 bases, with 9 bases spanning the gap. The gene calls are TRBV6-4 and TRBJ2-6; tentative D call: TRBD2 (5 bases). The TCR was taken from a man in his thirties or forties in good health. Sequencing used blood. CDR3 region: CASSDSGSASGANVLTF. CDR3 coding DNA: TGTGCCAGCAGTGACTCTGGGAGTGCCTCTGGGGCCAACGTCCTGACTTTC.